This TCR beta chain was recorded in a study of T cells after yellow fever vaccination. Regarding the study as a whole: Researchers report a weaker secondary response that nonetheless peaked faster, day 5 versus 15.

TCRdb reprocessed the 5' RACE reads with MiXCR, giving one entry per CDR3 protein. The sample lists hundreds of thousands of distinct CDR3 sequences; approximately 13% were seen once. Many counts were recorded for this clonotype. What it binds is not known. This sample comprised PBMCs, obtained on the day of the yellow fever booster vaccination. The clonotype originates from a man aged 25 to 40 who received the YFV17D yellow fever vaccine.

The CDR3 spells CASSRFARDNYEQYF. The CDR3 coding sequence is TGTGCCAGCAGTCGATTCGCCCGGGACAACTACGAGCAGTACTTC. The V and J genes are TRBV12-3 or TRBV12-4 and TRBJ2-7, with D possibly matching TRBD1 (6 bases). The CDR3 has 15 residues. Deletions cut 5 bases from V and 3 bases from J, with 17 bases between.